These 21 T cell receptor beta chains were all obtained from the same sample, sequenced in a study of CD8+ T cells in alopecia areata. The treatment was: oral pan-JAK inhibitor, 5-10 mg twice daily. Extraction of RNA preceded its reverse transcription into cDNA, which served as the sequencing template. Assay: immunoSEQ multiplex PCR; the TCRdb copy retains only in-frame clones and omits some. This sample has about 200,000 clones, with more than 45% found just once. The specimen comprised CD4+ T cells sorted from blood, sampled at week 24, from a patient treated with tofacitinib. These receptors came from a human donor with alopecia areata.

The CDR3 is CASSVYRDFQETQYF. The CDR3 DNA reads as TGTGCCAGCAGCGTCTACCGGGACTTCCAAGAGACCCAGTACTTC. The rearrangement uses TRBV7-2 and TRBJ2-5; a possible D gene is TRBD2 (6 bases). CDR3 size: 15 residues. The germline gives CDR1 SGHTA, CDR2 FQGNSA. The V end lost 5 bases, the J end lost 1 base, and 14 bases lay between the germline ends.

V gene TRBV7-2 combines with J gene TRBJ2-2, with 9 bases identical to TRBD1. V was pared by 3 bases and J by 4 bases, with 0 bases of the junction left unmatched. The CDR3 is 14 residues long. Germline CDR1 is SGHTA and CDR2 is FQGNSA. CDR3 sequence reads: CASSLTGGTGELFF. Written as DNA, the CDR3 is TGTGCCAGCAGCTTGACAGGGGGCACCGGGGAGCTGTTTTTT.

The V call is TRBV5-1, the J call TRBJ2-3, with 7 bases matching TRBD2. Unmatched junction bases numbered 5, after V lost 3 bases and J lost 1 base. This CDR3 region has 15 residues. In germline, CDR1 is SGHRS, CDR2 YFSETQ. The CDR3 DNA follows: TGCGCCAGCAGCTCGGGACTATCTGGCACAGATACGCAGTATTTT. It specifies CASSSGLSGTDTQYF. Full variable domain (outside the CDR3, taken from reference TRBV5-1 and TRBJ2-3): KAGVTQTPRYLIKTRGQQVTLSCSPISGHRSVSWYQQTPGQGLQFLFEYFSETQRNKGNFPGRFSGRQFSNSRSEMNVSTLELGDSALYLCASSSGLSGTDTQYFGPGTRLTVL.

The genes are TRBV5-1 and TRBJ2-7; D may be TRBD2 (5 bases). Germline CDR1 is SGHRS and CDR2 is YFSETQ. This CDR3 has 13 residues. Trimming cost V 2 bases and J 1 base, with 7 bases left between them. The CDR3 here is CASSFGGSYEQYF. DNA of the CDR3: TGCGCCAGCAGCTTTGGCGGGTCCTACGAGCAGTACTTC.

J is TRBJ1-2 and V is TRBV4-2, with TRBD1 as a possible D gene (5 bases). V gave up 3 bases and J gave up 2 bases, with 13 bases separating them. Germline V gives CDR1 LGHNA, CDR2 YNFKEQ. CDR3 length: 15 residues. Written as DNA, the CDR3 is TGTGCCAGCAGCCAGCCTCAGGGTTTAAACTATGGCTACACCTTC. Protein product: CASSQPQGLNYGYTF.

The V gene is TRBV5-1, the J gene TRBJ1-5; 8 nucleotides match TRBD1. The V gene's germline CDR1 is SGHRS and CDR2 YFSETQ. This CDR3 has 14 residues. J was trimmed by 7 bases and V by 4 bases; bases with no gene match: 7. CDR3 loop: CASSPTGVSQPQHF. The CDR3 nucleotides read TGCGCCAGCAGCCCGACAGGGGTGAGCCAGCCCCAGCATTTT.

The gene calls are TRBV7-2 and TRBJ1-5; D gene unclear. V gave up 4 bases and J gave up 9 bases, with 16 bases separating them. Germline lookup yields CDR1 SGHTA and CDR2 FQGNSA. The CDR3 contains 14 residues. CDR3 region: CASSSDGGPGPQHF. The CDR3, as DNA: TGTGCCAGCAGCTCGGACGGCGGACCGGGGCCCCAGCATTTT.

The chain joins TRBV4-3 to TRBJ2-1; no definite D call. V lost 0 bases to trimming and J lost 6 bases, with 9 bases between them. From germline, CDR1 is LGHNA and CDR2 YSLEER. The CDR3 is made up of 14 amino acids. CDR3 sequence (DNA): TGCGCCAGCAGCCAAGATGTTAGAGGCAATGAGCAGTTCTTC. This codes for CASSQDVRGNEQFF.

This chain joins TRBV9 and TRBJ2-1; 11 bases are a match to TRBD2. Germline V gene data show CDR1 as SGDLS and CDR2 as YYNGEE. The CDR3 has 16 residues. The J segment lost 7 bases and the V segment lost 0 bases, leaving 6 bases of the junction unmatched. The CDR3 sequence is CASSVAPSGGHNEQFF. The CDR3 nucleotides read TGTGCCAGCAGCGTAGCGCCTAGCGGGGGGCATAATGAGCAGTTCTTC.

Note on this clone: Other nucleotide sequences from this sample produce the same CDR3. This chain links TRBV9 with TRBJ2-3; D is ambiguous. Trimming cost V 3 bases and J 0 bases, with 2 bases left between them. The CDR3 loop spans 12 amino acids. Germline lookup yields CDR1 SGDLS and CDR2 YYNGEE. CDR3 sequence (DNA): TGTGCCAGCAGCGCAAGCACAGATACGCAGTATTTT. This translates into CASSASTDTQYF.

The rearrangement joins TRBV7-2 to TRBJ1-2; D is undetermined. V was trimmed by 0 bases and J by 4 bases, leaving 12 bases between them. Looked up from germline, CDR1 is SGHTA and CDR2 is FQGNSA. The CDR3 length is 15 residues. DNA of the CDR3: TGTGCCAGCAGCTTAGCAAGCGCGGCCAGCTATGGCTACACCTTC. As protein: CASSLASAASYGYTF.

The chain uses TRBV28 and TRBJ2-1; a possible D gene is TRBD1 (6 bases). Per the germline V gene, CDR1 is MDHEN and CDR2 is SYDVKM. The V end lost 1 base, the J end lost 6 bases, and 13 bases lay between the germline ends. The CDR3 extends over 15 amino acids. In DNA form, the CDR3 reads TGTGCCAGCAGTTTATCCCAGGGGTTGGGCAATGAGCAGTTCTTC. This gives the protein CASSLSQGLGNEQFF.

This clone was observed a handful of times. J is TRBJ2-1 and V is TRBV28; D assignment may be TRBD1 or TRBD2 (5 bases each). CDR3 size: 14 residues. Germline CDR1 and CDR2: MDHEN and SYDVKM. Trimming stripped 4 bases from V and 0 bases from J, with 7 bases between. The CDR3 DNA reads TGTGCCAGCAGTTGGGGGTTCTCCTACAATGAGCAGTTCTTC. Amino acid sequence: CASSWGFSYNEQFF.

The gene calls are TRBV5-6 and TRBJ2-5; D is unclear. The CDR3 is made up of 14 amino acids. Germline V lookup: CDR1 SGHDT, CDR2 YYEEEE. The V and J ends lost 3 bases and 7 bases respectively, with 16 bases between them. Written as DNA, the CDR3 is TGTGCCAGCAGCTCCAAATCGACATCCCGGACCCAGTACTTC. Residues: CASSSKSTSRTQYF.

V is TRBV5-1 and J is TRBJ2-3; 7 nucleotides align to TRBD2. Germline values: CDR1 SGHRS, CDR2 YFSETQ. The V gene end was trimmed by 5 bases and the J gene end by 3 bases; junction bases not matched to a gene: 12. CDR3 length: 16 residues. The DNA for the CDR3 is TGCGCCAGCAGGCCCGGGGCTAGCGGACCGACAGATACGCAGTATTTT. Amino acid sequence: CASRPGASGPTDTQYF.

The chain links TRBV7-2 to TRBJ1-2; weak D call: TRBD1 (5 bases). This CDR3 region has 15 residues. Germline V lookup: CDR1 SGHTA, CDR2 FQGNSA. Deletions cut 3 bases from V and 4 bases from J, with 15 bases between. The CDR3 spells CASSFSRESGYGYTF. Written as DNA, the CDR3 is TGTGCCAGCAGCTTTTCCAGGGAGAGCGGCTATGGCTACACCTTC.

This chain links TRBV30 with TRBJ2-2; no clear D. Trimming stripped 3 bases from V and 8 bases from J, with 7 bases between. Germline V gives CDR1 GTSNPN, CDR2 SVGIG (reference sequence). The CDR3 extends over 11 amino acids. The CDR3 reads CAWRRRGELFF. CDR3 DNA sequence: TGTGCCTGGAGGAGGCGGGGGGAGCTGTTTTTT. The complete variable domain, with remaining parts taken from reference TRBV30 and TRBJ2-2, reads SQTIHQWPATLVQPVGSPLSLECTVEGTSNPNLYWYRQAAGRGLQLLFYSVGIGQISSEVPQNLSASRPQDRQFILSSKKLLLSDSGFYLCAWRRRGELFFGEGSRLTVL.

This clone was observed a handful of times. The chain couples TRBV18 to TRBJ2-3, with 7 bases aligning to TRBD1. The germline CDR1 and CDR2 sequences are KGHSH and LQKENI. After removal of 3 bases from V and 5 bases from J, the junction contained 5 bases not matched to a gene. The length of the CDR3 is 14 residues. CDR3 sequence: CASSPTGAGDTQYF. The CDR3 region has the DNA TGTGCCAGCTCACCCACAGGGGCCGGAGATACGCAGTATTTT.

The chain carries TRBV30 and TRBJ1-2; unclear D gene. Deletions cut 2 bases from V and 3 bases from J, with 10 bases between. This CDR3 is 13 amino acids long. Germline CDR1 and CDR2: GTSNPN and SVGIG (reference sequence). CDR3 coding DNA: TGTGCCTGGAGTCAAATCGGGCACTATGGCTACACCTTC. It is translated as CAWSQIGHYGYTF.

This clone has more than one count but fewer than ten. This rearrangement joins TRBV28 to TRBJ1-5, with D perhaps matching TRBD1 (6 bases). Germline V gives CDR1 MDHEN, CDR2 SYDVKM. This CDR3 has 14 residues. V was clipped by 4 bases and J by 8 bases, with 15 bases between them. The CDR3 region has the DNA TGTGCCAGCAGTTCCCCCGGAAGGGGGGAGCCCCAGCATTTT. This sequence encodes CASSSPGRGEPQHF. The full variable domain, its missing parts supplied by reference TRBV28 and TRBJ1-5, is DVKVTQSSRYLVKRTGEKVFLECVQDMDHENMFWYRQDPGLGLRLIYFSYDVKMKEKGDIPEGYSVSREKKERFSLILESASTNQTSMYLCASSSPGRGEPQHFGDGTRLSIL.

The sample holds one count of this clone. The V gene is TRBV19, the J gene TRBJ1-5; D uncertain. CDR3 length: 13 amino acids. The germline V gene has CDR1 LNHDA and CDR2 SQIVND (reference sequence). V lost 3 bases and J lost 6, with 9 bases in between. CDR3 DNA: TGTGCCAGTAGTATTGCTCCGGTTCAGCCCCAGCATTTT. It translates to CASSIAPVQPQHF.